This TCR beta chain is drawn from a study of T-cell memory formation after mild COVID-19. Whole-study results and caveats: Detection of some responders pre-infection suggested pre-existing cross-reactive memory T cells participated. There was no confirmation that second-wave clones peaking on day 37 were SARS-CoV-2 specific. CD4+ contracting clones were mainly CM and EM; CD8+ ones, EMRA.

It was 5'RACE with constant-segment primers that produced the TCR alpha and TCR beta cDNA libraries, which carried sample barcodes and UMIs. TCRdb passed the 5' RACE reads through MiXCR, listing each CDR3 protein once. The data contain roughly 140,000 distinct CDR3 sequences, 13% to 15% of them singletons. About this clonotype itself: What it binds is unknown.

With 3 bases removed from V and 2 bases from J, the gap between germline ends came to 12 bases. The CDR3 consists of 15 residues. Germline values: CDR1 SNHLY, CDR2 FYNNEI. Specimen: PBMCs or a T cell subset sorted from them (not recorded which). This receptor was identified in an adult woman who had mild COVID-19 (a few samples of this study predate the infection). Cell type and time point are not known. The V gene is TRBV2, the J gene TRBJ2-3, with a tentative D call TRBD2 (6 bases). The CDR3 sequence is CASSEPTRDTDTQYF. For the CDR3, the DNA is TGTGCCAGCAGTGAGCCGACTAGGGACACAGATACGCAGTATTTT. The full variable domain, in which reference TRBV2 and TRBJ2-3 provide the parts outside the CDR3, is EPEVTQTPSHQVTQMGQEVILRCVPISNHLYFYWYRQILGQKVEFLVSFYNNEISEKSEIFDDQFSVERPDGSNFTLKIRSTKLEDSAMYFCASSEPTRDTDTQYFGPGTRLTVL.